This T cell receptor (beta chain) was retrieved from a study of human T cells and chemical hapten exposure. General study results and limits: Against controls, expanded TCRs gave rise to significantly more large CDR3 similarity clusters.

This CDR3 comprises 14 residues. Germline loops: CDR1 SGHTA, CDR2 FQGNSA. Deletions cut 5 bases from V and 10 bases from J, with 19 bases between. MiXCR, run by TCRdb on the RACE reads, gives a single entry per CDR3 protein. The sample lists around 190,000 distinct CDR3 sequences; about a fifth were seen once. This clonotype was picked up a small number of times. Its target is unknown. Time point here: patch test 1, 2 weeks after DPC sensitization. Treatment denoted: therapeutic diphenylcyclopropenone sensitization with weekly scalp DPC. V and J are TRBV7-2 and TRBJ2-3; tentative D call: TRBD1 (5 bases). This clonotype originated in a woman between 45 and 65 years old with alopecia areata. Some clones in this sample may be carry-over from other donors' samples. This material consisted of whole blood, taken in connection with sensitization to the hapten diphenylcyclopropenone (DPC). Written as DNA, the CDR3 is TGTGCCAGCAGCATTCTTGGCCCAACAGGACCGCAGTATTTT. Its protein is CASSILGPTGPQYF.